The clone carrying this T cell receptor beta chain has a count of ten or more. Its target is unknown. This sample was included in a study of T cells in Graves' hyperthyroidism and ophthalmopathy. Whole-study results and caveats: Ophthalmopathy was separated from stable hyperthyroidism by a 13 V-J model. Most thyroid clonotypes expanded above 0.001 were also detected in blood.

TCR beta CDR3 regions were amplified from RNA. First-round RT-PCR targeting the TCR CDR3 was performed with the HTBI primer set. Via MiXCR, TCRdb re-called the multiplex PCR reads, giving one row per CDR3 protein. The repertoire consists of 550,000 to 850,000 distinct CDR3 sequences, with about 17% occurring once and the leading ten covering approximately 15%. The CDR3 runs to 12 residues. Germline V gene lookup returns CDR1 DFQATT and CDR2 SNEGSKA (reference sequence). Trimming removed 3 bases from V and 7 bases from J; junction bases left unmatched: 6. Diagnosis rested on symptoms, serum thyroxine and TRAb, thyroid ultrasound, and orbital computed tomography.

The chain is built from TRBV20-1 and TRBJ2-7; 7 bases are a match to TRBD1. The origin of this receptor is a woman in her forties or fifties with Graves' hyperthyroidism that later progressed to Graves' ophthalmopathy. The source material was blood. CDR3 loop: CSARGQIWEQYF. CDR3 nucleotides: TGCAGTGCTAGGGGACAGATTTGGGAGCAGTACTTC.